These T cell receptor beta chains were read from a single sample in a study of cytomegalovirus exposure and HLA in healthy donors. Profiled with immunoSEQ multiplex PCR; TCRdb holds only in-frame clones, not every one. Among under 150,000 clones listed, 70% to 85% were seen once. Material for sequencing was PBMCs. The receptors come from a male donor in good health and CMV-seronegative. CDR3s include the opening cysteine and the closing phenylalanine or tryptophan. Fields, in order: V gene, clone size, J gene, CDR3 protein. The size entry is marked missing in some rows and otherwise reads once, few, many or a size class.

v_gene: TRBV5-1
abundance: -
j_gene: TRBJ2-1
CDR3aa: CASSPLAGASNEQFF

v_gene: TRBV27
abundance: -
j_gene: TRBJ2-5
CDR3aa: CASRGQGKETQYF

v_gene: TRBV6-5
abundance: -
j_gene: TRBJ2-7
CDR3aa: CASSFPGHTYEQYF

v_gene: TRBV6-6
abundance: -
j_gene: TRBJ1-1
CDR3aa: CASSYPRLSTEAFF

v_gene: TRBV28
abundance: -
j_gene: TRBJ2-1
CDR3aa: CASRRERAGPYNEQFF

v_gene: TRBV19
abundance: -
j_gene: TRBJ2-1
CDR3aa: CASSIRRGLYNEQFF

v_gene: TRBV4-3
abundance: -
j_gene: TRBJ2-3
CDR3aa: CASSQALAGELTDTQYF

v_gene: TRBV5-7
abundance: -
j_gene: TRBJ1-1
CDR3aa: CASSLDGVNTEAFF

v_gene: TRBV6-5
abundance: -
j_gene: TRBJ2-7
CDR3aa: CASSRLAGGGEQYF

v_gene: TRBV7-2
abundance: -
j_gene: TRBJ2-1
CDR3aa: CASSPPGNIYNEQFF

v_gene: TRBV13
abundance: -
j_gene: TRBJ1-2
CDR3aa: CASSSNRGYYGYTF

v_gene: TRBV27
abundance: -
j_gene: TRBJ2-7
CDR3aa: CASRWGLSSYEQYF

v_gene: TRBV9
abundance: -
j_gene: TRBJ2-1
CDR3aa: CASSGQGFFNEQFF

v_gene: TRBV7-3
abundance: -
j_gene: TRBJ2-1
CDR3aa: CASRVTSGSYEQFF

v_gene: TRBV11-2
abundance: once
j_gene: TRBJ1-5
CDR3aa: CASSAGGPQHF

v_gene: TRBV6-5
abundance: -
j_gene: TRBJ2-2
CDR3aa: CASSYMGRGDTGELFF

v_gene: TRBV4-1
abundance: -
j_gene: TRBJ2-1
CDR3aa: CASSQRTGNEQFF

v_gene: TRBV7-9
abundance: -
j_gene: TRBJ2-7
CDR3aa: CSSSLTTGGVGHSYEQYF

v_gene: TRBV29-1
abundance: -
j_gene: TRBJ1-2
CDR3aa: CSAGHDGYTF

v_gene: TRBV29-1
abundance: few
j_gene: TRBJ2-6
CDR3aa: CSVAEAGANVLTF

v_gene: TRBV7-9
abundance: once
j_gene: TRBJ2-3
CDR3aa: CASSLVEGQPTDTQYF

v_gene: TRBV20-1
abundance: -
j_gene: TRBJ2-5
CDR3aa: CSARLVETQYF

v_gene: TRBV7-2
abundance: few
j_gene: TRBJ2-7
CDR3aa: CATSAGTGDPEQYF

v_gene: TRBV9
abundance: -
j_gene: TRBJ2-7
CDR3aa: CASSLTSRGRVSEQYF

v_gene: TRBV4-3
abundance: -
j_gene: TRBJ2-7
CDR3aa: CASSQEGPGTSGSYEQYF

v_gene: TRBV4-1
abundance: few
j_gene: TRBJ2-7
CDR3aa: CASSPKHGEYEQYF

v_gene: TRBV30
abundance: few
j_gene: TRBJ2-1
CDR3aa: CAWRDSWNYNEQFF

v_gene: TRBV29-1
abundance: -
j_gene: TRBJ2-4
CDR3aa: CSVESRLAKNIQYF

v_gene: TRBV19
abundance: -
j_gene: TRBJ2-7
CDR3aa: CASSLTMGGNYEQYF

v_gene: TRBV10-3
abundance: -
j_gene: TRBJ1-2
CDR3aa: CAISKGQGSGYTF

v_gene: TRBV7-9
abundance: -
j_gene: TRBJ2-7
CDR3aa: CASSTTSTGPAYEQYF

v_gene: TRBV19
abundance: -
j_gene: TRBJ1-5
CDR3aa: CASSILYSNQPQHF

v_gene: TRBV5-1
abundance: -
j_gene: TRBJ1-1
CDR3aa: CASSFRGRGTEAFF

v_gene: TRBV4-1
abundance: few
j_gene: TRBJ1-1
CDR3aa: CASSQWRDTEAFF

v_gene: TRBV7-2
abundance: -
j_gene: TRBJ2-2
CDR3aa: CASSPSGTNTGELFF

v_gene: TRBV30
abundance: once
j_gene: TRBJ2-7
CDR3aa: CAWSKRDRAYEQYF

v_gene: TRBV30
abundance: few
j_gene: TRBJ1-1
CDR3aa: CAWSSETEIMNTEAFF

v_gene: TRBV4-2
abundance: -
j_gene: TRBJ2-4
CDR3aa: CASSLRRDQQNIQYF

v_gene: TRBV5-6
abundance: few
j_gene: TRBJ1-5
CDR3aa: CASSIGGYNGNQPQHF

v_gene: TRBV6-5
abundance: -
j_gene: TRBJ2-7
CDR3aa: CASSLNRVPYEQYF

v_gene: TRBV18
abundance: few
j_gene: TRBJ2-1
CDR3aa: CASSPAVSYNEQFF

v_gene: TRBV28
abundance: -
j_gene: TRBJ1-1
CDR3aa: CASSLSAQEAFF